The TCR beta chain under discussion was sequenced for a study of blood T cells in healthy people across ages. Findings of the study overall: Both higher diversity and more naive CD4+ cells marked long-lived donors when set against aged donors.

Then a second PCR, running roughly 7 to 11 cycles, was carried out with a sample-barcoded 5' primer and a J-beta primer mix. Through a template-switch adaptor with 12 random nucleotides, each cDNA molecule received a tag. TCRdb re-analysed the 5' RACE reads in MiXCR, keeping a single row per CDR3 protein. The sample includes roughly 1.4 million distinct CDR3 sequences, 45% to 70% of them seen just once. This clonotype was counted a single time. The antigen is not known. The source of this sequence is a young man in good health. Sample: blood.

CDR3 amino acids: CAISAGENSPLHF. The CDR3 DNA reads TGTGCCATCAGTGCGGGAGAGAATTCACCCCTCCACTTT. The chain has TRBV10-3 and TRBJ1-6; no reliable D call. The germline gives CDR1 ENHRY, CDR2 SYGVKD. CDR3 length equals 13 residues. Trimming cost V 4 bases and J 7 bases, with 8 bases left between them.